The sample holds a few counts of the clone carrying this TCR beta chain. Its target is not known. These data are taken from a study of regulatory and conventional T cells in RAG deficiency. Study findings and constraints: Patient subsets had shorter CDR3s; Omenn Treg-Tconv overlap exceeded 75%. RAG-deficient patients showed markedly lower Shannon entropy and higher Simpson indices than control T-cell subsets.

Regulatory T cells were sorted from blood as CD4+ CD25-high CD127-low cells. TCRdb keeps only in-frame clones here, not all; method: immunoSEQ multiplex PCR. Counted here are about 19,000 clones, roughly 87% occurring once; the ten biggest clones make up almost 1.5%. The sample also formed part of further work on regulatory T cells. According to that study: The primer mix had 52 TRBV and 13 TRBJ primers.

The receptor was derived from a human donor in good health. The sequenced material came from Tregs sorted from blood.

This CDR3 reads CAIRGGRYEQYF. CDR3 bases: TGTGCCATCCGTGGGGGACGGTACGAGCAGTACTTC. The chain couples TRBV10-3 to TRBJ2-7; possibly TRBD1 or TRBD2 for D (5 bases each). There are 12 residues in the CDR3. Trimming removed 8 bases at V and 4 bases at J, with 12 bases between. Germline CDR1 is ENHRY and CDR2 is SYGVKD.